These 10 T cell receptor beta chains originate from one sample sequenced in a study of blood T cells in healthy people across ages. PCR was performed a second time for roughly 6 to 12 cycles using a sample-barcoded 5' primer and a J-beta primer mix. From the 5' RACE reads, TCRdb called clonotypes with MiXCR, one entry per CDR3 protein. The data contain approximately 360,000 distinct CDR3 sequences, roughly half of them seen just once; the ten biggest clones take up about 54%. Sequenced sample: blood. The receptors stem from a man in his 60s in good health.

This clonotype was detected only a few times. The rearrangement uses TRBV20-1 and TRBJ2-5; unclear D gene. CDR3 length: 12 residues. The germline gives CDR1 DFQATT, CDR2 SNEGSKA (reference sequence). The V gene lost 6 bases and the J gene lost 2 bases, with 10 bases spanning the gap. The CDR3 sequence: CSATLYQETQYF. As DNA, the CDR3 is TGCAGTGCGACACTTTATCAAGAGACCCAGTACTTC.

CDR3 sequence (DNA): TGTGCCAGCAGCTTAGGCTCCTACAATGAGCAGTACTTC. This sequence encodes CASSLGSYNEQYF. This chain connects TRBV7-6 to TRBJ2-1; no reliable D call. The J call may not be correct, given that the DNA end is closer to TRBJ2-7. The germline V gene has CDR1 SGHVS and CDR2 FNYEAQ. The CDR3 consists of 13 residues.

The V and J genes are TRBV7-9 and TRBJ2-7; D may be TRBD1 (5 bases). The CDR3 totals 14 residues. Per germline, CDR1 SEHNR and CDR2 FQNEAQ (reference sequence). The germline V and J ends were trimmed by 2 bases and 2 bases, with 10 bases remaining between them. This CDR3 reads CASSLIDSTYEQYF. The DNA of the CDR3 is TGTGCCAGCAGCTTAATAGACAGTACCTACGAGCAGTACTTC.

The chain uses TRBV24-1 and TRBJ2-4; unclear D gene. The CDR3 loop spans 13 amino acids. CDR1 KGHDR and CDR2 SFDVKD come from the germline V gene. V lost 3 bases to trimming and J lost 0 bases, with 2 bases between them. The CDR3 loop is CATSDIAKNIQYF. The CDR3, as DNA: TGTGCCACCAGTGATATAGCCAAAAACATTCAGTACTTC.

This clonotype was counted between two and nine times. The rearrangement links TRBV6-6 to TRBJ1-2; 11 bases line up with TRBD1. With V trimmed by 6 bases and J by 6 bases, 12 bases remained unmatched. Germline values: CDR1 MNHNY, CDR2 SVGAGI (reference sequence). CDR3 length: 16 residues. CDR3 nucleotide sequence: TGTGCCAGCAGCCGCGGACAGGGGGCCCTCAACGATGGCTACACCTTC. It encodes CASSRGQGALNDGYTF.

This chain links TRBV24-1 with TRBJ2-1; 11 bases line up with TRBD1. CDR3 length equals 15 residues. The V segment lost 9 bases and the J segment 7 bases; nucleotides outside the gene matches: 10. Germline CDR1 and CDR2: KGHDR and SFDVKD. CDR3 sequence (DNA): TGTGCCACCTCCGGACAGGGGGCGAGGAGGAATGAGCAGTTCTTC. Translation gives CATSGQGARRNEQFF.

The rearrangement links TRBV20-1 to TRBJ2-7, with 7 nucleotides matching TRBD1. Germline assignment: CDR1 DFQATT and CDR2 SNEGSKA (reference sequence). The CDR3 runs to 14 residues. J lost 1 base, V lost 2 bases, and 5 bases had no gene match. CDR3 in amino acids: CSARPQGLSYEQYF. In nucleotides, the CDR3 is TGCAGTGCTAGACCACAGGGGTTATCCTACGAGCAGTACTTC.

CDR3 in DNA: TGTGCCTGGAGCATTACGACAGGGAACACTGAAGCTTTCTTT. Translation: CAWSITTGNTEAFF. The J gene is TRBJ1-1, the V gene TRBV30, with a weak D call TRBD1 (6 bases). Trimming pared 3 bases from V and 1 base from J, leaving 12 bases between. This CDR3 comprises 14 residues. CDR1 is GTSNPN, CDR2 SVGIG, per germline (reference sequence).

V usage is TRBV29-1 and J usage is TRBJ2-4; D tentatively fits TRBD1 or TRBD2 (5 bases each). The CDR3 is 12 amino acids. The germline gives CDR1 SQVTM, CDR2 ANQGSEA. V lost 1 base to trimming and J lost 4 bases, with 5 bases between them. This CDR3 reads CSVEGGKNIQYF. DNA of the CDR3: TGCAGCGTTGAAGGGGGGAAAAACATTCAGTACTTC.

The chain combines TRBV9 with TRBJ1-6; 7 bases are shared with TRBD1. Germline V lookup: CDR1 SGDLS, CDR2 YYNGEE. The V and J ends lost 2 bases and 7 bases, in that order; junction bases with no gene match: 6. The length of the CDR3 is 15 residues. This CDR3 is CASSVSPGGNSPLHF. The CDR3 region has the DNA TGTGCCAGCAGCGTGAGCCCAGGGGGGAATTCACCCCTCCACTTT.